This T cell receptor (beta chain) was identified during a study of blood T cells in healthy people across ages. Study results and limitations: From one million sequenced T cells, diversity estimates were lower bounds. There was a strong correlation between TCR beta diversity and naive T cell percentage. Compared with aged donors, long-lived donors showed fewer expanded clones, suggesting selection.

The V gene lost 5 bases and the J gene lost 8 bases, with 16 bases spanning the gap. The CDR3 loop spans 14 amino acids. Concerning this clonotype: Its antigen is unidentified. A read error may explain this, as a much larger clone is one base away.

A J-beta primer mix and a sample-barcoded 5' primer were used in a second PCR of about 6 to 12 cycles. Each cDNA molecule carried a tag from a template-switch adaptor that contained 12 random nucleotides. A single record per CDR3 protein comes from TCRdb applying MiXCR to the 5' RACE reads. The sample lists over 300,000 distinct CDR3 sequences, roughly half occurring once. This sequence joins TRBV12-3 or TRBV12-4 and TRBJ2-1; the D call may be TRBD1 or TRBD2 (6 bases each). This clonotype was sampled from a man in his fifties or sixties in good health. The sequenced sample was blood. The CDR3 loop reads CASSVGARGDEQFF. CDR3 DNA: TGTGCCAGCAGTGTAGGGGCAAGGGGGGATGAGCAGTTCTTC.